Listed below are T cell receptor beta chains from one sample, sequenced in a study of blood T cell repertoires in COVID-19. The repertoire was sequenced with immunoSEQ multiplex PCR; TCRdb's copy has only in-frame clones and lacks some. This table has roughly 120,000 clones, around nine tenths appearing once. Sequencing input: peripheral blood. The receptor set was obtained from a woman aged 45-65 years with acute or convalescent COVID-19. Each CDR3 is given with its conserved first and last residue. The order of the fields is V gene, J gene, D gene, clone size, CDR3 length, CDR3 DNA, CDR3 protein. The D gene is left open where the match is weak. A clone size is listed for some rows: how often the clone was seen (once, few, many), or a class if it is expanded.

TRBV18	TRBJ1-6	TRBD1	NA	16	TGTGCCAGCTCATCTCGAACGGACAGGGCCAATTCACCCCTCCACTTT	CASSSRTDRANSPLHF
TRBV6-2/TRBV6-3	TRBJ1-2	NA	once	12	TGTGCCAGCAGTTCCCTCCAGGGAGGCTACACCTTC	CASSSLQGGYTF
TRBV5-1	TRBJ1-1	NA	NA	12	TGCGCCAGCAGCTTGCGGGGAACTGAAGCTTTCTTT	CASSLRGTEAFF
TRBV5-4	TRBJ2-5	TRBD2	NA	15	TGTGCCAGCAGTGAAAGCGGGGGTTTTTACGAGACCCAGTACTTC	CASSESGGFYETQYF
TRBV5-1	TRBJ2-5	TRBD2	NA	17	TGCGCCAGCAGCCCGGGAAATCTAGCGGGGACTCAAGAGACCCAGTACTTC	CASSPGNLAGTQETQYF
TRBV19	TRBJ1-5	TRBD1	NA	16	TGTGCCAGTAGTATAGGTCCCGGGACAGGGGGTAATCCCCAGCATTTT	CASSIGPGTGGNPQHF
TRBV2	TRBJ1-5	NA	few	13	TGTGCCAGCAGGGAGACAGCTGATCAGCCCCAGCATTTT	CASRETADQPQHF
TRBV5-5	TRBJ1-1	NA	NA	15	TGTGCCAGCAGCACCGGGAGGGACGTGATGACTGAAGCTTTCTTT	CASSTGRDVMTEAFF
TRBV5-1	TRBJ1-2	NA	NA	15	TGCGCCAGCAGCTTGGGGATTGCAGGGGTAGATGGCTACACCTTC	CASSLGIAGVDGYTF
TRBV7-2	TRBJ1-2	TRBD1	NA	15	TGTGCCAGCAGCTTCCACAGGGGAGGCTACTATGGCTACACCTTC	CASSFHRGGYYGYTF
TRBV7-9	TRBJ2-7	TRBD2	NA	13	TGTGCCAGCAGCGGGGCGGGAGTCTACGAGCAGTACTTC	CASSGAGVYEQYF
TRBV29-1	TRBJ2-5	NA	NA	12	TGCAGCGGGTGGGACAACGGGGAGACCCAGTACTTC	CSGWDNGETQYF
TRBV19	TRBJ2-3	TRBD2	NA	15	TGTGCCACCTCGGTCGGGGGGGGGCTGGTAGATACGCAGTATTTT	CATSVGGGLVDTQYF
TRBV10-2	TRBJ2-7	NA	NA	16	TGCGCCAGCAGATCCTCCGGGACACGGAACTCCTACGAGCAGTACTTC	CASRSSGTRNSYEQYF
TRBV11-3	TRBJ2-7	TRBD2	NA	16	TGTGCCAGCAGCTTAGGAGCTGGACTAGCGGGAGACGAGCAGTACTTC	CASSLGAGLAGDEQYF
TRBV11-3	TRBJ2-1	TRBD2	NA	15	TGTGCCAGCGGTTGGGCGGGGGAAGACTACAATGAGCAGTTCTTC	CASGWAGEDYNEQFF
TRBV10-3	TRBJ2-7	NA	NA	13	TGTGCCATCAGTGAGGGCGGTCTGGTCCAGCAGTACTTC	CAISEGGLVQQYF
TRBV5-1	TRBJ1-4	TRBD1	few	12	TGCGCCAGCAAAATACAGGGGGAAAAACTGTTTTTT	CASKIQGEKLFF
TRBV12-3/TRBV12-4	TRBJ1-1	NA	NA	13	TGTGCCAGCAGTCGGGGACTCCTTAGGGAAGCTTTCTTT	CASSRGLLREAFF
TRBV18	TRBJ1-1	NA	NA	15	TGTGCCAGCTCGCTTATGACAGCGCGGAACACTGAAGCTTTCTTT	CASSLMTARNTEAFF
TRBV6-6	TRBJ1-6	NA	NA	17	TGTGCCAGCAGTCAACCAGGTGGAGGGTGGGTGAATTCACCCCTCCACTTT	CASSQPGGGWVNSPLHF
TRBV7-6	TRBJ2-3	TRBD2	NA	17	TGTGCCAGCAGCGTGGGACTAGCGGGAGGCAGCACAGATACGCAGTATTTT	CASSVGLAGGSTDTQYF
TRBV7-6	TRBJ1-4	NA	NA	15	TGTGCCAGCAGCTTAGGACAGGTCACTAATGAAAAACTGTTTTTT	CASSLGQVTNEKLFF
TRBV6-2/TRBV6-3	TRBJ1-5	TRBD1	NA	14	TGTGCCAGCAGTCAGGGACAGGGCTCTCAGCCCCAGCATTTT	CASSQGQGSQPQHF
TRBV5-1	TRBJ1-2	TRBD1	NA	14	TGCGCCAGCACCCGGGACAGATTTAACTATGGCTACACCTTC	CASTRDRFNYGYTF
TRBV7-9	TRBJ2-3	TRBD2	NA	17	TGTGCCAGCAGCCGAGAAGCCGGGACTAGCGGCACAGATACGCAGTATTTT	CASSREAGTSGTDTQYF
TRBV24-1	TRBJ2-5	NA	NA	13	TGTGCCACCGCCTCTAGCTTCTTAGAGACCCAGTACTTC	CATASSFLETQYF
TRBV4-2	TRBJ1-5	NA	NA	16	TGTGCCAGCAGCCAAGAATCCTCAGATAGCAATCAGCCCCAGCATTTT	CASSQESSDSNQPQHF
TRBV20-1	TRBJ1-1	NA	few	12	TGCAGTGCTAGTTGGCAGAACACTGAAGCTTTCTTT	CSASWQNTEAFF